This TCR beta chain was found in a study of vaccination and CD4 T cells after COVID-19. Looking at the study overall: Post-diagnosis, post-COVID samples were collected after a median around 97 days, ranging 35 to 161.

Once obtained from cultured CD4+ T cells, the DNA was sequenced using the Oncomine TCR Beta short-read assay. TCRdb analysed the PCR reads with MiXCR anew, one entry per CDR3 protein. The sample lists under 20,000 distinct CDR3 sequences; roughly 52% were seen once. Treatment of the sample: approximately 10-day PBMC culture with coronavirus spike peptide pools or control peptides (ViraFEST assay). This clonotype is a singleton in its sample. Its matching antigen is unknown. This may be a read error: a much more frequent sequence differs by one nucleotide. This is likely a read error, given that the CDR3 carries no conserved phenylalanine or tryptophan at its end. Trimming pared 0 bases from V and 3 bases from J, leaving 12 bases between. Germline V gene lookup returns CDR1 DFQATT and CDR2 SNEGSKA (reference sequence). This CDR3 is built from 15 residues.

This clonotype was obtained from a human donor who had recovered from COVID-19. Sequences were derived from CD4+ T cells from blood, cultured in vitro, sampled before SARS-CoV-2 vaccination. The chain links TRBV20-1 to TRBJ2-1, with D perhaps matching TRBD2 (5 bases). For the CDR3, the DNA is TGCAGTGCTAGAGATCTAAGCGGAGTCTACAATGAGCAGTTCTTG. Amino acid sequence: CSARDLSGVYNEQFL.